This T cell receptor beta chain was recorded in a study of shared clonotypes between healthy human individuals. Using immunoSEQ multiplex PCR, the repertoire was profiled, and TCRdb retains in-frame clones only, with some absent. Counted here are nearly 2 million clones, over 85% occurring once; the ten biggest clones make up 0.9% to 1.5%. Naive CD8 isolation took CD45RO-negative cells positively selected for CCR7 and excluded terminally differentiated effector memory CD45RA+ cells. Germline loops: CDR1 MNHNY, CDR2 SVGAGI (reference sequence). V lost 6 bases and J lost 6, with 11 bases in between. CDR3 length: 12 residues.

This clonotype originated in a man younger than 30 in good health. Specimen: naive CD8+ T cells sorted from blood. The rearrangement uses TRBV6-6 and TRBJ1-1, with D maybe TRBD1 (6 bases). For the CDR3, the DNA is TGTGCCAGCAGACAGGGAAGCGCTGAAGCTTTCTTT. Translated: CASRQGSAEAFF.